These 14 T cell receptor beta chains came from one sample sequenced in a study of CD8+CD57+ T cells in acquired aplastic anemia. Genomic DNA provided the template from which TCR beta VDJ and CDR3 profiles were obtained. A single record per CDR3 protein comes from TCRdb applying MiXCR to the reads. The data show 100,000 to 130,000 distinct CDR3 sequences, 51% seen once. Sequenced sample: sorted CD4+, CD8+, or CD8+CD57+ T cells (not recorded which) from PBMCs. These receptor sequences come from a human donor in good health, serving as a control.

This clonotype was counted a few times. The chain joins TRBV2 to TRBJ2-5, with 7 bases that match TRBD1. J lost 5 bases, V lost 6 bases, and 9 bases had no gene match. The germline V gene encodes CDR1 SNHLY and CDR2 FYNNEI. The CDR3 has 14 residues. CDR3 DNA: TGTGCCAGCAGAAGACAGGGCGGTTCTGAGACCCAGTACTTC. The encoded protein is CASRRQGGSETQYF.

This clonotype appeared a few times. CDR3 protein: CASSWGGLETQYF. CDR3 in DNA: TGTGCCAGCAGTTGGGGCGGGTTAGAGACCCAGTACTTC. This chain connects TRBV12-3 or TRBV12-4 to TRBJ2-5; D might be TRBD1 or TRBD2, each matching 5 bases. CDR3 length equals 13 residues. Trimming removed 4 bases from V and 4 bases from J, with 10 bases in between.

CDR3 DNA sequence: TGTGCCAGCAGTGACTCTAGCGGGAGAGATACGCAGTATTTT. As protein: CASSDSSGRDTQYF. This chain connects TRBV6-4 to TRBJ2-3; 9 nucleotides agree with TRBD2. Per germline, CDR1 MRHNA and CDR2 SNTAGT. The CDR3 sequence is 14 residues long. The trim removed 0 bases at V and 5 bases at J, leaving 0 bases unmatched.

The chain joins TRBV4-1 to TRBJ2-7; 7 nucleotides match TRBD1. The CDR3 totals 15 residues. The V segment lost 1 base and the J segment 5 bases; nucleotides outside the gene matches: 8. Germline CDR1 reads MGHRA; CDR2 reads YSYEKL. The CDR3 loop is CASSQVKGQVNEQYF. The CDR3 nucleotides read TGCGCCAGCAGCCAAGTTAAAGGACAGGTGAACGAGCAGTACTTC.

The genes are TRBV10-3 and TRBJ2-6; weak D call: TRBD2 (5 bases). The CDR3 loop spans 15 amino acids. V was clipped by 4 bases and J by 0 bases, with 7 bases between them. Germline lookup yields CDR1 ENHRY and CDR2 SYGVKD. CDR3 residues: CAISGESSGANVLTF. The CDR3 bases are TGTGCCATCAGTGGGGAGTCCTCTGGGGCCAACGTCCTGACTTTC.

The rearrangement links TRBV5-1 to TRBJ2-3; D possibly uses TRBD1 or TRBD2 (5 bases each). CDR1 is SGHRS and CDR2 is YFSETQ in the germline V gene. Trimming left V 3 bases short and J 1 base short, with 12 bases between. The CDR3 is made up of 15 amino acids. The CDR3 nucleotides are TGCGCCAGCAGCTCACGGATGGGGGGCACAGATACGCAGTATTTT. Encoded protein: CASSSRMGGTDTQYF.

This clonotype has just a few counts. The CDR3 reads CASSARVQGGDEQYF. CDR3 DNA sequence: TGTGCCAGCAGTGCTAGAGTACAGGGAGGGGACGAGCAGTACTTC. J is TRBJ2-7 and V is TRBV25-1, with D perhaps TRBD2 (7 bases). Between the trimmed V and J ends, which lost 4 bases and 5 bases, there was a span of 18 bases. CDR3 size: 15 residues. Germline CDR1 MGHDK, CDR2 SYGVNS.

The genes are TRBV15 and TRBJ1-2; 7 nucleotides line up with TRBD1. After removal of 5 bases from V and 11 bases from J, the junction contained 17 bases not matched to a gene. CDR1 and CDR2 (germline): LNHNV, YYDKDF (reference sequence). The CDR3 is made up of 15 amino acids. CDR3 DNA sequence: TGTGCCACCAGCCTTAACAGGGGATCCCTTATGAGGTACACCTTC. Translated: CATSLNRGSLMRYTF.

The chain carries TRBV15 and TRBJ2-5, with TRBD2 as a possible D gene (7 bases). The CDR3 consists of 15 residues. V lost 1 base to trimming and J lost 1 base, with 10 bases between them. Germline V lookup: CDR1 LNHNV, CDR2 YYDKDF (reference sequence). The CDR3, as DNA: TGTGCCACCAGCAGAGGAGGGGGGGCCCAAGAGACCCAGTACTTC. It is translated as CATSRGGGAQETQYF.

This clonotype was seen at least ten times. This rearrangement joins TRBV13 to TRBJ1-2; 10 nucleotides agree with TRBD1. There are 15 residues in the CDR3. The V segment lost 6 bases and the J segment 6 bases; nucleotides outside the gene matches: 10. Germline CDR1 reads PRHDT; CDR2 reads FYEKMQ (reference sequence). CDR3 sequence: CASRSRDRGLDGYTF. The CDR3 DNA follows: TGTGCCAGCAGATCAAGGGACAGGGGTTTAGATGGCTACACCTTC.

This clonotype came up many times. The CDR3 nucleotides are TGTGCCAGCAGCTCAGCAGGGGCCGCTATCTACGAGCAGTACTTC. It is translated as CASSSAGAAIYEQYF. The V call is TRBV13, the J call TRBJ2-7; tentative D call: TRBD1 (6 bases). The CDR3 spans 15 residues. From germline, CDR1 is PRHDT and CDR2 FYEKMQ (reference sequence). V was clipped by 4 bases and J by 3 bases, with 16 bases between them. The full variable domain, its missing parts supplied by reference TRBV13 and TRBJ2-7, is AAGVIQSPRHLIKEKRETATLKCYPIPRHDTVYWYQQGPGQDPQFLISFYEKMQSDKGSIPDRFSAQQFSDYHSELNMSSLELGDSALYFCASSSAGAAIYEQYFGPGTRLTVT.

The sample holds many counts of this clonotype. The chain carries TRBV6-4 and TRBJ2-1; no clear D gene. Germline CDR1 MRHNA, CDR2 SNTAGT. V lost 0 bases and J 10 bases, leaving 10 bases between the germline ends. The CDR3 is made up of 13 amino acids. The CDR3 nucleotides read TGTGCCAGCAGTGACTCCCCGAATGTGGAGCAGTTCTTC. Residues: CASSDSPNVEQFF.

The rearrangement joins TRBV24-1 to TRBJ2-1, with D possibly being TRBD2 (6 bases). V lost 5 bases and J lost 6, with 19 bases in between. The germline gives CDR1 KGHDR, CDR2 SFDVKD. CDR3 length equals 16 residues. As DNA, the CDR3 is TGTGCCACCAGTGCTCCTCGCGGGAAAAGTTCCAATGAGCAGTTCTTC. Encoded protein: CATSAPRGKSSNEQFF.

This chain uses TRBV2 with TRBJ2-3, with 7 bases matching TRBD1. V shed 8 bases, J shed 2 bases, and the junction held 10 bases outside the gene matches. The CDR3 totals 15 residues. Germline V gene lookup returns CDR1 SNHLY and CDR2 FYNNEI. The CDR3 DNA reads TGTGCCAGCGGCGTGAACAGGGGAACCACAGATACGCAGTATTTT. It specifies CASGVNRGTTDTQYF.